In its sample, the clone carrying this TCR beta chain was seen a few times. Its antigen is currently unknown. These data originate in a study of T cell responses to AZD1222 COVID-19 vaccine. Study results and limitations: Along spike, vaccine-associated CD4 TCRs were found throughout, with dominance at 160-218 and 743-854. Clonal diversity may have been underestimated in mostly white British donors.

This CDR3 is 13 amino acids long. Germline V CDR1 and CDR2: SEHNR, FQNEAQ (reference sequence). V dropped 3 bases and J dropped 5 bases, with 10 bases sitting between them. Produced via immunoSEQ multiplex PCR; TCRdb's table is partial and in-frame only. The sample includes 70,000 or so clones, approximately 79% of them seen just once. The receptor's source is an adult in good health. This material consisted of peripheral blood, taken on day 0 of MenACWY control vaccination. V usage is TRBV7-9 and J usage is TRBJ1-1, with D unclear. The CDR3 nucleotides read TGTGCCAGCAGCTTTGGGCGGGGAACTGAAGCTTTCTTT. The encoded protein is CASSFGRGTEAFF.